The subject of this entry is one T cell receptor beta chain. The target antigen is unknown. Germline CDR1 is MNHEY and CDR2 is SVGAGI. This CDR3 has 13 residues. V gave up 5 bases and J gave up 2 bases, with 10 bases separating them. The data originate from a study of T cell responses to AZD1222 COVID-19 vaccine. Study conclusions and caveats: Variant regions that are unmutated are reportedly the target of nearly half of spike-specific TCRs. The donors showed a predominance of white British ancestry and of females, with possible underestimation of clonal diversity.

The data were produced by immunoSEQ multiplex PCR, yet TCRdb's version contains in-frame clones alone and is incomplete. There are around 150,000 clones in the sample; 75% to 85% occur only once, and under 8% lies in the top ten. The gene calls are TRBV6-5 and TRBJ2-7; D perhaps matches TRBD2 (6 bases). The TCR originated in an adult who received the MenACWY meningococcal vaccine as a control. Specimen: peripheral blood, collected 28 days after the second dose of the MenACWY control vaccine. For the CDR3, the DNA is TGTGCCAGCAGTCCGGGGGTCCCCTACGAGCAGTACGTC. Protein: CASSPGVPYEQYV.